In this sample, the clone carrying this T cell receptor (beta chain) turned up a few times. Its antigen is not known. V lost 5 bases, J lost 8 bases, and 15 bases lay in between. The germline V gene has CDR1 SGHTA and CDR2 FQGNSA. There are 13 residues in the CDR3. The data were taken from a study of T cell repertoires in cytomegalovirus infection. Across the whole study: It can be stated that public TCR beta signatures indicated CMV infection as well as a matching HLA type.

TCRdb reprocessed the reads via MiXCR and lists one record per CDR3 protein. The table records roughly 300,000 distinct CDR3 sequences, about a quarter of them present only once. Findings and caveats of the study: Totalled public TCR beta family frequency picked out people who carried CMV plus the relevant HLA. CMV-specific HLA-C-restricted TCR beta clonotypes dominated the ex vivo response.

The chain is built from TRBV7-2 and TRBJ1-2; the D gene is possibly TRBD1 (6 bases). This receptor was identified in a human donor in good health (CMV status not recorded). Some clones in this sample may be carry-over from other donors' samples. Sample: PBMCs. The CDR3 region has the DNA TGTGCCAGCAGCCCGAAAGGGGGTGGAGGCTACACCTTC. Translation: CASSPKGGGGYTF.